The clone carrying this T cell receptor beta chain was counted only a few times. The antigen remains unidentified. These data are taken from a study of identical twins. Whole-study findings and limits: The abundant beta clonotypes from cord blood had fewer insertions, and memory repertoires had none of this.

TCRdb itself ran the 5' RACE reads through MiXCR, one entry per CDR3 protein. The sample has 1.5 million to 2 million distinct CDR3 sequences; more than 30% are singletons. The CDR3 sequence is 12 residues long. Trimming removed 8 bases from V and 4 bases from J, with 6 bases in between. Germline loops: CDR1 LGHDT, CDR2 YNNKEL (reference sequence). This receptor was taken from a newborn girl in good health. Sequencing used cord blood. The V gene is TRBV3-1, the J gene TRBJ1-6, with D possibly TRBD1 on 5 matching bases. CDR3 amino acids: CASGTYNSPLHF. The DNA of the CDR3 is TGTGCCAGCGGGACTTATAATTCACCCCTCCACTTT.